This passage covers 5 T cell receptor beta chains from one sample sequenced in a study of cytomegalovirus exposure and HLA in healthy donors. Generated by immunoSEQ multiplex PCR, the TCRdb table keeps only in-frame clones and is missing some. The sample carries around 200,000 clones, 81% recorded once. The sequenced material came from PBMCs. Source of these receptors: a woman under 40 in good health and CMV-seronegative.

This clone was recorded a few times. The CDR3 is CASSYIAGFETQYF. In nucleotides, the CDR3 is TGTGCCAGCAGCTATATAGCGGGGTTCGAGACCCAGTACTTC. This rearrangement joins TRBV7-8 to TRBJ2-5; 8 nucleotides align to TRBD2. The germline V gene has CDR1 SGHVS and CDR2 FQNEAQ. The CDR3 consists of 14 residues. V lost 4 bases to trimming and J lost 5 bases; unmatched junction nucleotides: 6. Full variable domain (rest looked up from reference TRBV7-8 and TRBJ2-5): GAGVSQSPRYKVAKRGQDVALRCDPISGHVSLFWYQQALGQGPEFLTYFQNEAQLDKSGLPSDRFFAERPEGSVSTLKIQRTQQEDSAVYLCASSYIAGFETQYFGPGTRLLVL.

This clone has more than one count but fewer than ten. The chain recombines TRBV5-1 with TRBJ2-3; D gene ambiguous. Trimming left V 0 bases short and J 4 bases short, with 9 bases between. In germline, CDR1 is SGHRS, CDR2 YFSETQ. There are 14 residues in the CDR3. The chain's CDR3 is CASSLGASSDTQYF. The DNA of the CDR3 is TGCGCCAGCAGCTTGGGGGCTTCCTCAGATACGCAGTATTTT.

CDR3 DNA: TGTGCCAGCAGTTTATCCCGTGAAAAACTGTTTTTT. Translating it yields CASSLSREKLFF. The chain carries TRBV7-9 and TRBJ1-4; D remains ambiguous. The CDR3 consists of 12 residues. V gave up 6 bases and J gave up 7 bases, with 9 bases separating them. CDR1 is SEHNR and CDR2 is FQNEAQ in the germline V gene (reference sequence).

The chain combines TRBV2 with TRBJ2-5; 12 positions agree with TRBD2. The CDR3 is made up of 15 amino acids. Per germline, CDR1 SNHLY and CDR2 FYNNEI. With V trimmed by 6 bases and J by 4 bases, 6 bases remained unmatched. CDR3 sequence reads: CASRGLAGLLETQYF. The DNA of the CDR3 is TGTGCCAGCAGAGGACTAGCGGGGCTCCTAGAGACCCAGTACTTC.

The V call is TRBV10-1, the J call TRBJ2-1; the match to TRBD2 covers 11 bases. The CDR3 has 16 residues. CDR1 and CDR2 from the germline V gene are WNHNN and SYGVQD (reference sequence). Germline trimming cut 3 bases from V and 8 bases from J; bases unmatched to any gene: 9. The DNA of the CDR3 is TGCGCCAGCAGTGAAACTTTAGCGGGAGGGCCTGATGAGCAGTTCTTC. This gives the protein CASSETLAGGPDEQFF.